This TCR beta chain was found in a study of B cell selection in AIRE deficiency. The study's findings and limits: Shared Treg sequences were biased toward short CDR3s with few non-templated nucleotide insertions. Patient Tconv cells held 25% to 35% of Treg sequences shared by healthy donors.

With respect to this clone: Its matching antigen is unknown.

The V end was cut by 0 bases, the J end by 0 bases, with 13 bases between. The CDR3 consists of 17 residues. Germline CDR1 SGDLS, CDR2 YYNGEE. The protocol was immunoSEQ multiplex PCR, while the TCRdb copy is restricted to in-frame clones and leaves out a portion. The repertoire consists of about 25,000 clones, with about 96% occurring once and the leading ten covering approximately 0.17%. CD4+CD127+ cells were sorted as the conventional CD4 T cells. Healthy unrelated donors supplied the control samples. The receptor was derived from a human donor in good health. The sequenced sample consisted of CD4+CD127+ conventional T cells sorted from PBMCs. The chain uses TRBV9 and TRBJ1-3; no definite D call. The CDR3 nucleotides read TGTGCCAGCAGCGTAGAGGGAGTCCTCGTCTCTGGAAACACCATATATTTT. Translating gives CASSVEGVLVSGNTIYF. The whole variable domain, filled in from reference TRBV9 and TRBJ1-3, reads DSGVTQTPKHLITATGQRVTLRCSPRSGDLSVYWYQQSLDQGLQFLIQYYNGEERAKGNILERFSAQQFPDLHSELNLSSLELGDSALYFCASSVEGVLVSGNTIYFGEGSWLTVV.